Listed here are 24 T cell receptor beta chains from one sample, sequenced in a study of T cell changes during pregnancy in multiple sclerosis. The protocol was immunoSEQ multiplex PCR, while the TCRdb copy is restricted to in-frame clones and leaves out a portion. This sample carries about 36,000 clones, roughly 90% of them seen once, and the ten largest clones take around 11%. Sequencing used CD8+ T cells from peripheral blood mononuclear cells, obtained in the third trimester of pregnancy. These receptors came from a female donor with multiple sclerosis, enrolled in a pregnancy study.

The V call is TRBV2, the J call TRBJ2-1; TRBD2 might be the D (6 bases). Germline CDR1 reads SNHLY; CDR2 reads FYNNEI. Trimming left V 1 base short and J 9 bases short, with 13 bases between. The CDR3 extends over 14 amino acids. CDR3 coding DNA: TGTGCCAGCAGTGAAGGGACTATAGTCGGTGAGCAGTTCTTC. This encodes CASSEGTIVGEQFF.

A single count supports this clone. The junction and the germline gene differ at one end; a read error may be behind it. The rearrangement uses TRBV7-6 and TRBJ2-7; 11 positions match TRBD2. Germline V gene sequence: CDR1 SGHVS, CDR2 FNYEAQ. The CDR3 is 14 amino acids. The CDR3 region is CASSLALAGELRDF. In DNA, the CDR3 is TGTGCCAGCAGCTTAGCACTAGCGGGAGAACTGCGAGACTTC.

The chain recombines TRBV4-2 with TRBJ2-7; 12 bases line up with TRBD2. This CDR3 region has 17 residues. V shed 0 bases and J 3 bases; nucleotides not matched to a gene: 6. CDR1 and CDR2 from the germline V gene are LGHNA and YNFKEQ. The CDR3 DNA is TGTGCCAGCAGCCAAGAGGACGGGACTAGCGGGCTCTACGAGCAGTACTTC. It yields the protein CASSQEDGTSGLYEQYF.

The chain is built from TRBV7-3 and TRBJ2-5, with D possibly being TRBD2 (6 bases). Trimming removed 0 bases from V and 4 bases from J, with 6 bases in between. The CDR3 has 13 residues. Looked up from germline, CDR1 is SGHTA and CDR2 is FQGTGA. CDR3 amino acids: CASSLTSGETQYF. The DNA for the CDR3 is TGTGCCAGCAGCTTAACTAGCGGAGAGACCCAGTACTTC. Using reference TRBV7-3 and TRBJ2-5 for the parts outside the CDR3, the full variable domain is GAGVSQTPSNKVTEKGKYVELRCDPISGHTALYWYRQSLGQGPEFLIYFQGTGAADDSGLPNDRFFAVRPEGSVSTLKIQRTERGDSAVYLCASSLTSGETQYFGPGTRLLVL.

The rearrangement uses TRBV7-8 and TRBJ1-1, with D possibly TRBD1 on 6 matching bases. The V gene's germline CDR1 is SGHVS and CDR2 FQNEAQ. V shed 1 base and J shed 4 bases, with 13 bases lying between them. There are 15 residues in the CDR3. CDR3 sequence: CASSLVPGEFTEAFF. The CDR3 DNA sequence: TGTGCCAGCAGCTTAGTCCCAGGGGAGTTCACTGAAGCTTTCTTT.

This chain connects TRBV6-5 to TRBJ1-1; 9 nucleotides line up with TRBD1. The CDR3 extends over 14 amino acids. Per germline, CDR1 MNHEY and CDR2 SVGAGI. V lost 5 bases, J lost 1 base, and 2 bases stayed unmatched. CDR3 loop: CASSAGQGNTEAFF. CDR3 DNA: TGTGCCAGCAGTGCGGGACAGGGGAACACTGAAGCTTTCTTT.

The chain uses TRBV5-1 and TRBJ2-1, with TRBD2 matching over 9 bases. Germline CDR1 and CDR2: SGHRS and YFSETQ. The length of the CDR3 is 15 residues. The trim removed 4 bases at V and 4 bases at J, leaving 6 bases unmatched. In nucleotides, the CDR3 is TGCGCCAGCAGCCCAGGACTAGCGAATTACAATGAGCAGTTCTTC. Its translation: CASSPGLANYNEQFF.

The gene calls are TRBV7-9 and TRBJ2-1; D not resolved. V gave up 1 base and J gave up 0 bases, with 7 bases separating them. The CDR3 runs 15 residues. The germline gives CDR1 SEHNR, CDR2 FQNEAQ (reference sequence). The CDR3 region has the DNA TGTGCCAGCAGCTTAGAACACGTCTCCTACAATGAGCAGTTCTTC. Its translation is CASSLEHVSYNEQFF.

The V call is TRBV11-2, the J call TRBJ2-1; 10 bases align to TRBD2. The CDR3 consists of 16 residues. Germline trimming cut 1 base from V and 2 bases from J; bases unmatched to any gene: 2. Per the germline V gene, CDR1 is SGHAT and CDR2 is FQNNGV. The CDR3 is CASSLGTSGPYNEQFF. CDR3 bases: TGTGCCAGCAGCTTAGGGACTAGCGGTCCCTACAATGAGCAGTTCTTC.

This clone showed up just once. The chain combines TRBV6-6 with TRBJ2-1; perhaps TRBD1 as D (5 bases). Germline loops: CDR1 MNHNY, CDR2 SVGAGI (reference sequence). CDR3 length: 15 residues. V lost 5 bases and J lost 9, with 20 bases in between. The DNA for the CDR3 is TGTGCCAGCAGTCAGGGTATCGAACGGCCCGGTGAGCAGTTCTTC. Translated: CASSQGIERPGEQFF.

This chain joins TRBV13 and TRBJ2-3, with 11 bases that match TRBD2. The junction had 21 bases not matched to a gene; V was cut back by 5 bases and J by 2 bases. The CDR3 is 21 amino acids. Germline V gene data show CDR1 as PRHDT and CDR2 as FYEKMQ (reference sequence). CDR3 amino acids: CASSPRAFGLAGGESTDTQYF. CDR3 in DNA: TGTGCCAGCAGCCCACGGGCCTTCGGACTAGCGGGTGGAGAGTCCACAGATACGCAGTATTTT.

This clone was detected only a few times. This chain links TRBV7-6 with TRBJ1-2, with D perhaps TRBD1 (5 bases). V dropped 1 base and J dropped 5 bases, with 14 bases sitting between them. The CDR3 is 15 residues long. Germline loops: CDR1 SGHVS, CDR2 FNYEAQ. DNA for the CDR3: TGTGCCAGCAGCTTAGTTCACGACAGCCTTTATGGCTACACCTTC. Protein sequence: CASSLVHDSLYGYTF.

The rearrangement joins TRBV7-9 to TRBJ2-7; D gene ambiguous. The CDR3 length is 15 residues. Per germline, CDR1 SEHNR and CDR2 FQNEAQ (reference sequence). V shed 2 bases and J shed 0 bases, with 11 bases lying between them. This CDR3 reads CASSLRTADSYEQYF. The CDR3 coding sequence is TGTGCCAGCAGCTTAAGAACTGCCGACTCCTACGAGCAGTACTTC.

Here the CDR3 reads CASSGQGVTGELFF. DNA for the CDR3: TGTGCCAGCAGTGGACAGGGGGTCACCGGGGAGCTGTTTTTT. The chain links TRBV27 to TRBJ2-2; 10 nucleotides line up with TRBD1. Losses at the gene ends were 5 bases for V and 4 bases for J; bases not matched to a gene: 1. The CDR3 has 14 residues. Per germline, CDR1 MNHEY and CDR2 SMNVEV (reference sequence).

The rearrangement links TRBV4-1 to TRBJ2-1, with 14 bases lining up with TRBD2. Germline trimming cut 4 bases from V and 3 bases from J; bases unmatched to any gene: 5. The CDR3 has 17 residues. Per the germline V gene, CDR1 is MGHRA and CDR2 is YSYEKL. The CDR3 bases are TGCGCCAGCAGCCCCGGGACTAGCGGGAGTTTCTACAATGAGCAGTTCTTC. The encoded protein is CASSPGTSGSFYNEQFF.

This chain uses TRBV9 with TRBJ2-5, with 9 bases aligning to TRBD2. Germline trimming cut 4 bases from V and 5 bases from J; bases unmatched to any gene: 12. Germline CDR1 reads SGDLS; CDR2 reads YYNGEE. CDR3 size: 16 residues. This chain's CDR3 is CASSPASSGVWETQYF. The CDR3 coding sequence is TGTGCCAGCAGCCCAGCTTCTAGCGGGGTCTGGGAGACCCAGTACTTC.

J is TRBJ1-2 and V is TRBV4-3; D unclear. Germline CDR1 reads LGHNA; CDR2 reads YSLEER. The CDR3 spans 15 residues. The V end was cut by 1 base, the J end by 4 bases, with 13 bases between. This CDR3 reads CASSQVLAGSYGYTF. CDR3 DNA sequence: TGCGCCAGCAGCCAAGTGCTGGCGGGGAGCTATGGCTACACCTTC.

The chain links TRBV9 to TRBJ2-5, with D possibly matching TRBD1 (6 bases). The V end lost 4 bases, the J end lost 4 bases, and 14 bases lay between the germline ends. The CDR3 extends over 14 amino acids. CDR1 SGDLS and CDR2 YYNGEE come from the germline V gene. CDR3 in DNA: TGTGCCAGCAGCCCCCAGGGACAAGGAGAGACCCAGTACTTC. It is translated as CASSPQGQGETQYF.

The chain employs TRBV5-1 and TRBJ2-1; D is possibly TRBD1 (5 bases). Looked up from germline, CDR1 is SGHRS and CDR2 is YFSETQ. The CDR3 loop spans 14 amino acids. Trimming left V 0 bases short and J 10 bases short, with 14 bases between. For the CDR3, the DNA is TGCGCCAGCAGCTTGGACAGATTTAGGGGAGAGCAGTTCTTC. It yields the protein CASSLDRFRGEQFF. The full variable domain, its missing parts supplied by reference TRBV5-1 and TRBJ2-1, is KAGVTQTPRYLIKTRGQQVTLSCSPISGHRSVSWYQQTPGQGLQFLFEYFSETQRNKGNFPGRFSGRQFSNSRSEMNVSTLELGDSALYLCASSLDRFRGEQFFGPGTRLTVL.

The chain employs TRBV10-3 and TRBJ2-1, with 10 bases lining up with TRBD2. The CDR3 length is 14 residues. From germline, CDR1 is ENHRY and CDR2 SYGVKD. Trimming took 9 bases from V and 0 from J; bases not matched to a gene: 2. The CDR3 spells CAMSGGASYNEQFF. The CDR3 DNA follows: TGTGCCATGAGCGGGGGGGCCTCCTACAATGAGCAGTTCTTC.

V usage is TRBV5-1 and J usage is TRBJ2-6, with D maybe TRBD1 (5 bases). This CDR3 has 16 residues. The V and J ends lost 2 bases and 0 bases respectively, with 9 bases between them. Germline CDR1 is SGHRS and CDR2 is YFSETQ. In DNA, the CDR3 is TGCGCCAGCAGCTTACAGGCTGTCTCTGGGGCCAACGTCCTGACTTTC. It translates to CASSLQAVSGANVLTF.

The genes are TRBV27 and TRBJ2-7; 9 bases align to TRBD2. V trimming: 7 bases; J trimming: 0 bases; junction bases outside the gene matches: 7. This CDR3 contains 15 residues. CDR1 is MNHEY and CDR2 is SMNVEV in the germline V gene (reference sequence). The CDR3 reads CASTDVAGDSYEQYF. The CDR3 DNA is TGTGCCAGCACCGACGTAGCGGGGGACTCCTACGAGCAGTACTTC.

The V and J genes are TRBV5-4 and TRBJ2-7; 9 nucleotides line up with TRBD2. This CDR3 is 14 amino acids long. Germline CDR1 SGHNT, CDR2 YYREEE (reference sequence). V shed 2 bases and J 4 bases; nucleotides not matched to a gene: 4. The CDR3 reads CASSFAGGSYEQYF. CDR3 sequence (DNA): TGTGCCAGCAGCTTCGCGGGAGGGTCATACGAGCAGTACTTC.

The chain joins TRBV6-5 to TRBJ1-5, with a tentative D call TRBD1 (6 bases). The germline V and J ends were trimmed by 0 bases and 4 bases, with 10 bases remaining between them. The germline gives CDR1 MNHEY, CDR2 SVGAGI. The length of the CDR3 is 15 residues. CDR3 bases: TGTGCCAGCAGTTACTCGAAGGGGGGGAATCAGCCCCAGCATTTT. Translating gives CASSYSKGGNQPQHF.